This paragraph covers one TCR beta chain sequence. The antigen is unknown. Amplification used 60 Vbeta primers and 13 Jbeta primers. The table came from immunoSEQ multiplex PCR; TCRdb's copy has only in-frame clones and leaves some out. The table records 150,000 or so clones, just under 80% of them present only once. Germline lookup yields CDR1 MNHNS and CDR2 SASEGT. There are 12 residues in the CDR3. Trimming stripped 10 bases from V and 3 bases from J, with 12 bases between. The sample belongs to a study of cytomegalovirus exposure and HLA in healthy donors. Study-wide results and caveats: Presence/absence analyses assumed roughly uniform sequencing depth across donors, which may not hold. An analysis done earlier found most TCR beta V segments productive about 87% or about 30% of the time. Investigators reported 150 to 200 TCR beta chains as tied to cytomegalovirus. When analyzed later, a missense DCLRE1C variant was found to be linked to TCR beta V- and J-gene trimming.

The rearrangement joins TRBV6-1 to TRBJ1-2; D unclear. This clonotype was obtained from a man younger than 30 in good health and CMV-seropositive. Sequenced input: PBMCs. The CDR3 is CATPSVYYGYTF. CDR3 coding DNA: TGTGCCACCCCTAGTGTCTACTATGGCTACACCTTC.